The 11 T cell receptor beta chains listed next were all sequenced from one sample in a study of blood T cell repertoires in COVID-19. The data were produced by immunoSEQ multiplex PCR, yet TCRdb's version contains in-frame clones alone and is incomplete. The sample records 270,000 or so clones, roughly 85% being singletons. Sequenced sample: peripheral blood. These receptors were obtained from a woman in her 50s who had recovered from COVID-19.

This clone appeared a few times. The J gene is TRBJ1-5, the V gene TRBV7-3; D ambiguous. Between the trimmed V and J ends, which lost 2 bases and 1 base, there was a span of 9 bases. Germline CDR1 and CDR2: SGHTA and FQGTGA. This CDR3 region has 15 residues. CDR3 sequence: CASSLFPTSNQPQHF. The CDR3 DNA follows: TGTGCCAGCAGCTTATTCCCGACAAGCAATCAGCCCCAGCATTTT.

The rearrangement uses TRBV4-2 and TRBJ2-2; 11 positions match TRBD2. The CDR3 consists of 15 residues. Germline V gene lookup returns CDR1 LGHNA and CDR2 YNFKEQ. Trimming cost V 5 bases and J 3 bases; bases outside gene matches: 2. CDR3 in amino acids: CASSTLAGDTGELFF. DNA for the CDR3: TGTGCCAGCAGCACACTAGCGGGGGACACCGGGGAGCTGTTTTTT.

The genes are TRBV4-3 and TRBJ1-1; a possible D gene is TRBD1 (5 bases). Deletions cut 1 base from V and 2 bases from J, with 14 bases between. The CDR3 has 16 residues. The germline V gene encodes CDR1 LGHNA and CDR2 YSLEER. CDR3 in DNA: TGCGCCAGCAGCCAAGGGGGCGTCCCCCGAAACACTGAAGCTTTCTTT. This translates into CASSQGGVPRNTEAFF.

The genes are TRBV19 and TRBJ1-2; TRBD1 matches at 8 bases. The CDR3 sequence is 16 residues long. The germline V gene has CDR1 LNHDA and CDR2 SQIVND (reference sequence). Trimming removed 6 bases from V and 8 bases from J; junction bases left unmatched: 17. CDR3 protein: CASRDTDRASLEGYTF. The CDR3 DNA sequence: TGTGCCAGTAGAGATACGGACAGGGCTTCCTTAGAGGGCTACACCTTC. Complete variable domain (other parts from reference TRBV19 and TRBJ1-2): DGGITQSPKYLFRKEGQNVTLSCEQNLNHDAMYWYRQDPGQGLRLIYYSQIVNDFQKGDIAEGYSVSREKKESFPLTVTSAQKNPTAFYLCASRDTDRASLEGYTFGSGTRLTVV.

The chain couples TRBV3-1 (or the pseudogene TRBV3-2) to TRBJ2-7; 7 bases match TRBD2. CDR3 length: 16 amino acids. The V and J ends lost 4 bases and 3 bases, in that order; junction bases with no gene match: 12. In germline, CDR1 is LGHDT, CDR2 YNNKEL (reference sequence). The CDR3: CASSPRVGGRGYEQYF. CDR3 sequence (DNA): TGTGCCAGCAGCCCCCGAGTCGGCGGGAGAGGCTACGAGCAGTACTTC.

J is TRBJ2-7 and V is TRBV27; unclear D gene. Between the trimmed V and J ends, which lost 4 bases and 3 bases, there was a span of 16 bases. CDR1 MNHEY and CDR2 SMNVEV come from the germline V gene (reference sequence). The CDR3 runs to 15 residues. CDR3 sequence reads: CASSSLGRQDYEQYF. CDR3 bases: TGTGCCAGCAGTTCACTCGGTCGGCAGGACTACGAGCAGTACTTC.

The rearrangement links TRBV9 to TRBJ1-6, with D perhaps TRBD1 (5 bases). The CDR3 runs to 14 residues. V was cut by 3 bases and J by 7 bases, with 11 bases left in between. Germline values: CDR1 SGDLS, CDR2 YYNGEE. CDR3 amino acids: CASSAGGGNSPLHF. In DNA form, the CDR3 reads TGTGCCAGCAGCGCCGGCGGGGGAAATTCACCCCTCCACTTT. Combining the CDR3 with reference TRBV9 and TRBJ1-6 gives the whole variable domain DSGVTQTPKHLITATGQRVTLRCSPRSGDLSVYWYQQSLDQGLQFLIQYYNGEERAKGNILERFSAQQFPDLHSELNLSSLELGDSALYFCASSAGGGNSPLHFGNGTRLTVT.

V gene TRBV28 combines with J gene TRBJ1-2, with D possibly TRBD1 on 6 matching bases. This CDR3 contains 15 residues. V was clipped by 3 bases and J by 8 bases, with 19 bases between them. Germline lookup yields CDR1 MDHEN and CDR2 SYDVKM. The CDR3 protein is CASSFSATPGAGYTF. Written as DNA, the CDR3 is TGTGCCAGCAGTTTTTCCGCGACCCCAGGGGCCGGCTACACCTTC.

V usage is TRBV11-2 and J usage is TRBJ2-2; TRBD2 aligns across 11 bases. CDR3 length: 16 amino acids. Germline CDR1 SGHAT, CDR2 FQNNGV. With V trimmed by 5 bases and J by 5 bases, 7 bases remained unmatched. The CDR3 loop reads CASSPRASGGTGELFF. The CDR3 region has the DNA TGTGCCAGCAGCCCGAGGGCTAGCGGGGGGACCGGGGAGCTGTTTTTT.

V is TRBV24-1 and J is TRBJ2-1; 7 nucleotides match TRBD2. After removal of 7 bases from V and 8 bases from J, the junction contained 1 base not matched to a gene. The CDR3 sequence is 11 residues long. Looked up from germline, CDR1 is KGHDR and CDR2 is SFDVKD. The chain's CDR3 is CATSTSDEQFF. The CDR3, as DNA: TGTGCCACCAGCACTAGCGATGAGCAGTTCTTC.

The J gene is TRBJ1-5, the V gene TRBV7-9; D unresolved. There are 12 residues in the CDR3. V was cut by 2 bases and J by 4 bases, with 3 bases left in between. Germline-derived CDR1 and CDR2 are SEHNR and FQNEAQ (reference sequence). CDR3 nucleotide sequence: TGTGCCAGCAGCTTACAGAATCAGCCCCAGCATTTT. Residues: CASSLQNQPQHF. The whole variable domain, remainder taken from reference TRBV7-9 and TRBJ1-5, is DTGVSQNPRHKITKRGQNVTFRCDPISEHNRLYWYRQTLGQGPEFLTYFQNEAQLEKSRLLSDRFSAERPKGSFSTLEIQRTEQGDSAMYLCASSLQNQPQHFGDGTRLSIL.